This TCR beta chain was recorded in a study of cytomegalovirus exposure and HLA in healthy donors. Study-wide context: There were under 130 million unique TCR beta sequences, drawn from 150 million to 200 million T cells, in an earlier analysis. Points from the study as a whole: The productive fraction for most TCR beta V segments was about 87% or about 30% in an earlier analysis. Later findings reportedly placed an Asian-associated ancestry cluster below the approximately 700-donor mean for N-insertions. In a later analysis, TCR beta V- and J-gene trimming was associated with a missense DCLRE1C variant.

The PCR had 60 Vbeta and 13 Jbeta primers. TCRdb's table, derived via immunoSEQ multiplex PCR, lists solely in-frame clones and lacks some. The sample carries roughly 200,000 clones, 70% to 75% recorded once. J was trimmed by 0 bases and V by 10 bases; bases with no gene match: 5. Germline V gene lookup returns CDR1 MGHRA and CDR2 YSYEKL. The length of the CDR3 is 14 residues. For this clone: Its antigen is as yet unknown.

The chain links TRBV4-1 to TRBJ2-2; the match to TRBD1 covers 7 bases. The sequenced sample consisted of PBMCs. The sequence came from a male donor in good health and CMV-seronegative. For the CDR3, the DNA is TGCGCCACCGCCGGGACAGCGAACACCGGGGAGCTGTTTTTT. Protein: CATAGTANTGELFF.